Below, 16 T cell receptor beta chains from the same sample are listed, as sequenced in a study of tissue T cells after allogeneic stem cell transplantation. Time point of the sample: mouse harvest day 14 after allogeneic transplant. Each mouse received 10^7 T-cell-depleted marrow cells plus 10^6 splenic CD5+ T cells by tail vein. Assay used: immunoSEQ multiplex PCR; TCRdb lists only in-frame clones, some missing. The table lists roughly 8,600 clones, approximately 40% of them singletons. The sample comprised skin. The source is a female BALB/c mouse given C57BL/6 T cells with graft-versus-host disease after an allogeneic hematopoietic cell transplant.

This clone is termed medium-sized (0.01 to 0.1%). Gene names denote mouse genes. Read data end 1 residue before the CDR3 end; the end is taken from the germline J gene. Other DNA variants within this sample encode the same CDR3. The chain couples TRBV26 to TRBJ1-1, with 7 bases matching TRBD1. CDR1 is KGHPV, CDR2 FQNQEV, per germline (reference sequence). V was clipped by 6 bases and J by 5 bases; unmatched bases: 3. The CDR3 spans 12 residues. The CDR3 sequence is CASSPGQTEVFF. CDR3 DNA (partial): TGTGCCAGCAGCCCGGGACAGACAGAAGTCTTC.

Points on this clone: The gene names given are mouse names. The read ends 1 residue shy of where the CDR3 ends; the end is completed using the germline J gene. The chain has TRBV3 and TRBJ2-3, with 8 positions matching TRBD2. The V and J ends lost 1 base and 0 bases, in that order; junction bases with no gene match: 3. Germline V lookup: CDR1 SNHLY, CDR2 FYNGKV (reference sequence). The CDR3 totals 16 residues. CDR3 DNA, as far as it was read: TGTGCCAGCAGCTTAGAACTGGGGGCTAGTGCAGAAACGCTGTAT. Protein product: CASSLELGASAETLY. The complete CDR3 protein is CASSLELGASAETLYF. The full variable domain, completed using reference TRBV3 and TRBJ2-3, is GPKVLQIPSHQIIDMGQMVTLNCDPVSNHLYFYWYKQILGQQMEFLVNFYNGKVMEKSKLFKDQFSVERPDGSYFTLKIQPTALEDSAVYFCASSLELGASAETLYFGSGTRLTVL.

About this clone: Gene names are the mouse ones. Read data end 1 residue before the CDR3 end; the end is taken from the germline J gene. The V gene is TRBV12-2, the J gene TRBJ2-5; D unclear. Germline CDR1 is SGHLS and CDR2 is HYDKME. The CDR3 extends over 14 amino acids. The V end lost 0 bases, the J end lost 0 bases, and 6 bases lay between the germline ends. The CDR3 bases that were read are TGTGCCAGCTCTCTCGGCTCGAACCAAGACACCCAGTAC. This translates into CASSLGSNQDTQY. The entire CDR3 protein is CASSLGSNQDTQYF.

As to this clone: Mouse names are used for the genes. Read coverage stops 1 residue before the CDR3 terminus; the germline J gene supplies the remainder. This chain connects TRBV26 to TRBJ1-1, with D perhaps matching TRBD1 (6 bases). The V end lost 3 bases, the J end lost 1 base, and 9 bases lay between the germline ends. CDR3 length equals 14 residues. Germline loops: CDR1 KGHPV, CDR2 FQNQEV (reference sequence). The CDR3 loop is CASSLGGANTEVFF. The sequenced CDR3 bases are TGTGCCAGCAGTCTTGGGGGCGCGAACACAGAAGTCTTC. The full variable domain, with the rest looked up from reference TRBV26 and TRBJ1-1, is NSKVIQTPRYLVKGQGQKAKMRCIPEKGHPVVFWYQQNKNNEFKFLINFQNQEVLQQIDMTEKRFSAECPSNSPCSLEIQSSEAGDSALYLCASSLGGANTEVFFGKGTRLTVV.

This clone has only a few counts. Gene names refer to mouse genes. The DNA ends 1 residue before the CDR3 does, and the rest of the CDR3 is filled in from the germline J gene. The chain employs TRBV26 and TRBJ2-1; 7 bases agree with TRBD1. Per germline, CDR1 KGHPV and CDR2 FQNQEV (reference sequence). V lost 6 bases to trimming and J lost 7 bases; unmatched junction nucleotides: 6. CDR3 length equals 13 residues. The CDR3 protein is CASSRQGRAEQFF. The covered CDR3 bases are TGTGCCAGCAGCCGACAGGGTAGGGCTGAGCAGTTC.

Comments on this clone: Germline and genes here are mouse. The missing CDR3 end, 1 residue past where the read stops, is filled in from the germline J gene. The V call is TRBV26, the J call TRBJ2-5, with D perhaps matching TRBD1 (6 bases). CDR1 and CDR2 (germline): KGHPV, FQNQEV (reference sequence). CDR3 length equals 13 residues. The germline V and J ends were trimmed by 6 bases and 4 bases, with 11 bases remaining between them. The covered CDR3 bases are TGTGCCAGCAGAGAAACAGGGAAAGACACCCAGTAC. It specifies CASRETGKDTQY. The CDR3 in full is CASRETGKDTQYF.

Remarks on this clone: Gene names are the mouse ones. The read comes to an end 1 residue before the CDR3 does, leaving the germline J gene to fill in the end. This chain connects TRBV19 to TRBJ2-3; 10 positions agree with TRBD2. J gave up 3 bases and V 4 bases, and 5 bases lay outside the gene matches. Per germline, CDR1 FNHDT and CDR2 SITEND (reference sequence). CDR3 length: 15 residues. CDR3 bases read: TGTGCCAGCAGTTCTTCTGGGGGGGCCGCAGAAACGCTGTAT. Translation: CASSSSGGAAETLY. The full CDR3 protein reads CASSSSGGAAETLYF.

This clone occurred a few times. The listed genes are named as in mouse. Coverage ceases 1 residue before the CDR3 finishes, and the germline J gene fills in the end. The chain employs TRBV26 and TRBJ1-2; D call uncertain. This CDR3 region has 12 residues. The V end lost 4 bases, the J end lost 0 bases, and 3 bases lay between the germline ends. From germline, CDR1 is KGHPV and CDR2 FQNQEV (reference sequence). CDR3 region: CASSHTNSDYTF. The sequenced CDR3 bases are TGTGCCAGCAGTCACACAAACTCCGACTACACC.

This clone appeared a few times. The genes are named according to mouse. Read coverage stops 1 residue before the CDR3 terminus; the germline J gene supplies the remainder. The genes are TRBV1 and TRBJ1-6; a weak D match, TRBD1 (6 bases). TRBJ1-6 belongs to the ORF category, with a function that is uncertain. The ends were cut back, 4 bases at V and 5 bases at J, with 9 bases in the middle. CDR1 and CDR2 (germline): NSQYPW, LRSPGD (reference sequence). CDR3 length equals 14 residues. The part of the CDR3 DNA that was read is TGCACCTGCAGTGACCGGGACAATAATTCGCCCCTCTAC. This gives the protein CTCSDRDNNSPLY. The whole CDR3 protein reads CTCSDRDNNSPLYF.

Details on this clone: These gene names are mouse names. The read comes to an end 1 residue before the CDR3 does, leaving the germline J gene to fill in the end. The J gene is TRBJ1-1, the V gene TRBV26; D not resolved. The germline V gene has CDR1 KGHPV and CDR2 FQNQEV (reference sequence). V lost 2 bases and J lost 0, with 4 bases in between. The CDR3 is 13 residues long. CDR3 bases read: TGTGCCAGCAGTCTGACACCAAACACAGAAGTCTTC. This encodes CASSLTPNTEVF. The entire CDR3 is CASSLTPNTEVFF. The variable domain in full, completed from reference TRBV26 and TRBJ1-1, reads NSKVIQTPRYLVKGQGQKAKMRCIPEKGHPVVFWYQQNKNNEFKFLINFQNQEVLQQIDMTEKRFSAECPSNSPCSLEIQSSEAGDSALYLCASSLTPNTEVFFGKGTRLTVV.

Concerning this clone itself: All gene names here are mouse names. The missing CDR3 end, 1 residue past where the read stops, is filled in from the germline J gene. The chain couples TRBV13-1 to TRBJ2-4; possibly TRBD2 for D (5 bases). Germline V lookup: CDR1 NSHNY, CDR2 SYGAGN. The CDR3 totals 14 residues. V was shortened by 1 base and J by 6 bases, with 12 bases between the two germline ends. The CDR3 loop is CASSDPSVGNTLYF. The CDR3 bases that were read are TGTGCCAGCAGTGATCCCTCCGTGGGGAACACCTTGTAC.

A word on this clone: Germline and genes here are mouse. The CDR3 extends 1 residue past the end of the read, so its final part is completed from the germline J gene. The chain combines TRBV26 with TRBJ1-3; weak D call: TRBD1 (5 bases). The CDR3 runs to 12 residues. The germline CDR1 and CDR2 sequences are KGHPV and FQNQEV (reference sequence). V was trimmed by 2 bases and J by 6 bases, leaving 5 bases between them. The sequenced part of the CDR3 DNA is TGTGCCAGCAGTCTGGGACAAAATACGCTCTAT. As protein: CASSLGQNTLY. The CDR3 as a whole reads CASSLGQNTLYF.

This clone was seen once. Mouse germline and gene names are used. CDR3 protein: CASSLVGAGEQYF. Incomplete CDR3 DNA: TGTGCCAGCAGTCTGGTGGGGGCGGGTGAACAGTAC. The genes are TRBV26 and TRBJ2-7; D may match TRBD1 or TRBD2 (6 bases each). The missing CDR3 end, 1 residue past where the read stops, is filled in from the germline J gene. The CDR3 covers 13 residues. V was shortened by 2 bases and J by 6 bases, with 11 bases between the two germline ends. Germline lookup yields CDR1 KGHPV and CDR2 FQNQEV (reference sequence).

This clone was detected only a few times. Genes here carry mouse names. The read finishes 1 residue shy of the CDR3 end, and the germline J gene is used to complete it. The same CDR3 can be traced to other DNA sequences in this sample. The genes are TRBV26 and TRBJ2-2; no clear D. Trimming removed 0 bases at V and 0 bases at J, with 2 bases between. The CDR3 length is 14 residues. Germline values: CDR1 KGHPV, CDR2 FQNQEV (reference sequence). The CDR3 bases that were read are TGTGCCAGCAGTCTGTCAGCAAACACCGGGCAGCTCTAC. This gives the protein CASSLSANTGQLY. The entire CDR3 sequence reads CASSLSANTGQLYF. The whole variable domain, filled in from reference TRBV26 and TRBJ2-2, reads NSKVIQTPRYLVKGQGQKAKMRCIPEKGHPVVFWYQQNKNNEFKFLINFQNQEVLQQIDMTEKRFSAECPSNSPCSLEIQSSEAGDSALYLCASSLSANTGQLYFGEGSKLTVL.

In this sample, this clone turned up a few times. Each gene name is a mouse one. The DNA ends 1 residue before the CDR3 does, and the rest of the CDR3 is filled in from the germline J gene. V is TRBV15 and J is TRBJ2-3; D possibly matches TRBD1 or TRBD2 (6 bases each). The germline V gene encodes CDR1 SGHND and CDR2 FRSKSL. V lost 6 bases and J lost 0, with 7 bases in between. The CDR3 has 13 amino acids. CDR3 bases read: TGTGCCAGCAGAGGGGGGAGTGCAGAAACGCTGTAT. It encodes CASRGGSAETLY. The whole CDR3 is CASRGGSAETLYF.

The sample holds a few counts of this clone. Mouse names are used for the genes. The CDR3 bases that were read are TGTGCCAGCAGTCTGTCTGTCGAAAGATTATTT. Translation: CASSLSVERLF. The whole CDR3 reads CASSLSVERLFF. The chain recombines TRBV26 with TRBJ1-4; D gene uncertain. The DNA ends 1 residue before the CDR3 does, and the rest of the CDR3 is filled in from the germline J gene. Germline-derived CDR1 and CDR2 are KGHPV and FQNQEV (reference sequence). Between the trimmed V and J ends, which lost 0 bases and 7 bases, there was a span of 3 bases. The CDR3 has 12 amino acids.